These 26 T cell receptor beta chains originate from one sample sequenced in a study of OX40 agonist ivuxolimab in advanced cancers. Sequencing used immunoSEQ multiplex PCR; TCRdb keeps in-frame clones, though not all of them. The repertoire holds 40,000 to 45,000 clones, about 90% seen once, with approximately 6% in the top ten. This sample comprised CD4+ or CD8+ T cells sorted from blood, obtained in a trial of the OX40 agonist ivuxolimab. Every receptor here comes from an adult with an advanced solid tumor such as melanoma, head and neck, liver or kidney cancer.

This rearrangement joins TRBV27 to TRBJ2-7, with 7 bases identical to TRBD1. In germline, CDR1 is MNHEY, CDR2 SMNVEV (reference sequence). The junction had 8 bases not matched to a gene; V was cut back by 6 bases and J by 3 bases. This CDR3 is built from 14 residues. CDR3 nucleotides: TGTGCCAGCAGCGAGTTGACAGGGATCTACGAGCAGTACTTC. Translating it yields CASSELTGIYEQYF.

The V and J genes are TRBV5-1 and TRBJ2-7, with TRBD2 identical over 7 bases. V shed 4 bases, J shed 5 bases, and the junction held 9 bases outside the gene matches. The CDR3 loop spans 14 amino acids. Germline CDR1 is SGHRS and CDR2 is YFSETQ. CDR3 sequence: CASSPSGTINEQYF. CDR3 DNA sequence: TGCGCCAGCAGCCCCTCCGGGACTATCAACGAGCAGTACTTC.

V is TRBV5-1 and J is TRBJ2-2; the D is unclear. Germline V gene lookup returns CDR1 SGHRS and CDR2 YFSETQ. V lost 2 bases, J lost 1 base, and 12 bases lay in between. The CDR3 has 16 residues. CDR3 sequence (DNA): TGCGCCAGCAGCTTCGTAGGCCGCGGGAACACCGGGGAGCTGTTTTTT. Translated, it gives CASSFVGRGNTGELFF.

The rearrangement joins TRBV7-3 to TRBJ2-7, with D unresolved. Between the trimmed V and J ends, which lost 5 bases and 4 bases, there was a span of 15 bases. This CDR3 has 14 residues. Germline V CDR1 and CDR2: SGHTA, FQGTGA. The CDR3 here is CASSPYSQSYEQYF. DNA of the CDR3: TGTGCCAGCAGCCCTTACTCTCAGTCGTACGAGCAGTACTTC. Full variable domain (outside the CDR3, taken from reference TRBV7-3 and TRBJ2-7): GAGVSQTPSNKVTEKGKYVELRCDPISGHTALYWYRQSLGQGPEFLIYFQGTGAADDSGLPNDRFFAVRPEGSVSTLKIQRTERGDSAVYLCASSPYSQSYEQYFGPGTRLTVT.

The V and J genes are TRBV18 and TRBJ2-7; no clear D gene. Germline V gives CDR1 KGHSH, CDR2 LQKENI. This CDR3 is 13 amino acids long. Deletions cut 6 bases from V and 3 bases from J, with 12 bases between. The CDR3 loop is CASSPLGNYEQYF. CDR3 nucleotides: TGTGCCAGCTCGCCGCTAGGCAACTACGAGCAGTACTTC.

There are a few counts of this clone. The rearrangement uses TRBV28 and TRBJ1-2; D might be TRBD1 (6 bases). Between the trimmed V and J ends, which lost 5 bases and 9 bases, there was a span of 13 bases. The CDR3 is 12 amino acids. The V gene's germline CDR1 is MDHEN and CDR2 SYDVKM. The CDR3 region is CASSEQGRSYTF. The CDR3 coding sequence is TGTGCCAGCAGTGAACAGGGTCGGAGCTACACCTTC.

J is TRBJ2-1 and V is TRBV2; 8 bases agree with TRBD1. This CDR3 comprises 14 residues. Germline V lookup: CDR1 SNHLY, CDR2 FYNNEI. The trim removed 7 bases at V and 8 bases at J, leaving 10 bases unmatched. CDR3 bases: TGTGCCAGCAACAGACAGGGGATCATCTATGAGCAGTTCTTC. This translates into CASNRQGIIYEQFF.

The chain links TRBV2 to TRBJ2-3, with TRBD2 matching 11 bases. The germline V gene encodes CDR1 SNHLY and CDR2 FYNNEI. The CDR3 totals 15 residues. The V segment lost 7 bases and the J segment 4 bases; nucleotides outside the gene matches: 7. CDR3 sequence: CASTGSSGRPDTQYF. CDR3 bases: TGTGCCAGCACCGGGTCTAGCGGGAGGCCAGATACGCAGTATTTT.

The chain carries TRBV7-8 and TRBJ2-3; tentatively, D is TRBD2 (5 bases). The CDR3 runs to 15 residues. V was clipped by 2 bases and J by 2 bases, with 11 bases between them. The germline CDR1 and CDR2 sequences are SGHVS and FQNEAQ. In DNA form, the CDR3 reads TGTGCCAGCAGCTTATTAGGTAGCGACACAGATACGCAGTATTTT. The encoded protein is CASSLLGSDTDTQYF.

The chain employs TRBV5-6 and TRBJ1-2, with TRBD1 matching over 9 bases. CDR1 is SGHDT and CDR2 is YYEEEE in the germline V gene. This CDR3 comprises 15 residues. Unmatched junction bases numbered 8, after V lost 3 bases and J lost 5 bases. This chain's CDR3 is CASSWPDRGGYGYTF. The DNA for the CDR3 is TGTGCCAGCAGCTGGCCGGACAGGGGAGGATATGGCTACACCTTC. The whole variable domain, filled in from reference TRBV5-6 and TRBJ1-2, reads DAGVTQSPTHLIKTRGQQVTLRCSPKSGHDTVSWYQQALGQGPQFIFQYYEEEERQRGNFPDRFSGHQFPNYSSELNVNALLLGDSALYLCASSWPDRGGYGYTFGSGTRLTVV.

The CDR3 spells CASSLRDSPLHF. The CDR3 nucleotides read TGTGCCAGCAGCCTCAGGGATTCACCCCTCCACTTT. This chain uses TRBV7-2 with TRBJ1-6; tentative D call: TRBD1 (5 bases). Germline lookup yields CDR1 SGHTA and CDR2 FQGNSA. Trimming removed 5 bases from V and 8 bases from J, with 7 bases in between. This CDR3 is built from 12 residues.

The V gene is TRBV5-6, the J gene TRBJ2-7; 7 bases map to TRBD2. CDR1 SGHDT and CDR2 YYEEEE come from the germline V gene. J was trimmed by 3 bases and V by 2 bases; bases with no gene match: 8. This CDR3 comprises 15 residues. CDR3 in amino acids: CASSFRMTGGYEQYF. The CDR3 DNA follows: TGTGCCAGCAGCTTCCGGATGACGGGGGGCTACGAGCAGTACTTC.

This clone was picked up one time. The chain carries TRBV27 and TRBJ2-1; D might be TRBD1 (6 bases). The CDR3 contains 13 residues. Germline V gene lookup returns CDR1 MNHEY and CDR2 SMNVEV (reference sequence). Trimming removed 6 bases at V and 7 bases at J, with 13 bases between. The CDR3 loop is CASRGAPSNEQFF. The CDR3 DNA reads as TGTGCCAGCAGGGGGGCTCCAAGTAATGAGCAGTTCTTC.

This sequence joins TRBV28 and TRBJ2-4; D uncertain. The CDR3 contains 15 residues. CDR1 and CDR2 from the germline V gene are MDHEN and SYDVKM. Between the trimmed V and J ends, which lost 1 base and 0 bases, there was a span of 7 bases. CDR3 in amino acids: CASSLFPVAKNIQYF. Here the CDR3 DNA reads TGTGCCAGCAGTTTATTCCCCGTAGCCAAAAACATTCAGTACTTC.

The chain joins TRBV30 to TRBJ2-7, with 9 positions matching TRBD2. The CDR3 sequence is 12 residues long. The V gene end was trimmed by 8 bases and the J gene end by 6 bases; junction bases not matched to a gene: 8. Per the germline V gene, CDR1 is GTSNPN and CDR2 is SVGIG (reference sequence). CDR3 bases: TGTGCCGGGGGACTAGCATCCCCCGAGCAGTACTTC. Its translation is CAGGLASPEQYF.

The genes are TRBV5-4 and TRBJ1-4; perhaps TRBD1 as D (5 bases). There are 15 residues in the CDR3. Trimming cost V 4 bases and J 7 bases, with 17 bases left between them. CDR1 and CDR2 (germline): SGHNT, YYREEE (reference sequence). CDR3 in DNA: TGTGCCAGCAGCCCGCGGGGGGGGGTTGGTGAAAAACTGTTTTTT. It encodes CASSPRGGVGEKLFF. Looking up the rest from reference TRBV5-4 and TRBJ1-4 gives the full variable domain: ETGVTQSPTHLIKTRGQQVTLRCSSQSGHNTVSWYQQALGQGPQFIFQYYREEENGRGNFPPRFSGLQFPNYSSELNVNALELDDSALYLCASSPRGGVGEKLFFGSGTQLSVL.

The V and J genes are TRBV7-9 and TRBJ1-6; 7 bases fit TRBD1. V dropped 1 base and J dropped 10; count of bases not matched to a gene: 7. CDR3 size: 15 residues. Germline CDR1 is SEHNR and CDR2 is FQNEAQ (reference sequence). This CDR3 reads CASSLVATGRSPLHF. CDR3 nucleotide sequence: TGTGCCAGCAGCTTAGTTGCGACAGGGAGGTCACCCCTCCACTTT.

The chain links TRBV6-5 to TRBJ2-3; D remains unclear. Germline V CDR1 and CDR2: MNHEY, SVGAGI. The CDR3 extends over 12 amino acids. V was pared by 5 bases and J by 11 bases, with 14 bases between. The CDR3 coding sequence is TGTGCCAGCAGTCCCGGGCCCAGAGGGCAGTATTTT. Its protein product is CASSPGPRGQYF.

The V gene is TRBV5-1, the J gene TRBJ2-5, with 8 bases that match TRBD2. There are 16 residues in the CDR3. J was trimmed by 4 bases and V by 4 bases; bases with no gene match: 12. The germline V gene has CDR1 SGHRS and CDR2 YFSETQ. CDR3: CASSLGSGRVRETQYF. The CDR3 DNA is TGCGCCAGCAGCCTGGGAAGCGGGAGAGTTCGAGAGACCCAGTACTTC.

The J gene is TRBJ2-1, the V gene TRBV7-9; D call uncertain. The V end lost 5 bases, the J end lost 0 bases, and 11 bases lay between the germline ends. The V gene's germline CDR1 is SEHNR and CDR2 FQNEAQ (reference sequence). This CDR3 has 15 residues. CDR3 in amino acids: CASSPTKSSYNEQFF. Here the CDR3 DNA reads TGTGCCAGCAGCCCAACTAAGAGCTCCTACAATGAGCAGTTCTTC.

In DNA form, the CDR3 reads TGTGCCAGTAGTATTGGACTCCTCCAGGGATACCAAGAGACCCAGTACTTC. Its protein product is CASSIGLLQGYQETQYF. V and J are TRBV19 and TRBJ2-5; D assignment may be TRBD1 or TRBD2 (5 bases each). This CDR3 spans 17 amino acids. CDR1 and CDR2 from the germline V gene are LNHDA and SQIVND (reference sequence). V was pared by 3 bases and J by 0 bases, with 17 bases between.

V and J are TRBV18 and TRBJ1-5; 8 bases map to TRBD1. CDR3 length: 14 amino acids. The germline V gene encodes CDR1 KGHSH and CDR2 LQKENI. V shed 2 bases, J shed 6 bases, and the junction held 3 bases outside the gene matches. For the CDR3, the DNA is TGTGCCAGCTCACCATATGACAGGGGTCAGCCCCAGCATTTT. Translated: CASSPYDRGQPQHF.

The J gene is TRBJ1-2, the V gene TRBV11-2; D may be TRBD1 (6 bases). The germline V gene has CDR1 SGHAT and CDR2 FQNNGV. The CDR3 totals 13 residues. Trimming shortened V by 3 bases and J by 9 bases, and 14 bases separated the two germline ends. In nucleotides, the CDR3 is TGTGCCAGCAGCTTGGACGGGACACAACGCTACACCTTC. The encoded protein is CASSLDGTQRYTF. Filled out from reference TRBV11-2 and TRBJ1-2, the complete variable domain reads EAGVAQSPRYKIIEKRQSVAFWCNPISGHATLYWYQQILGQGPKLLIQFQNNGVVDDSQLPKDRFSAERLKGVDSTLKIQPAKLEDSAVYLCASSLDGTQRYTFGSGTRLTVV.

The CDR3 DNA is TGTGCCAGCAGCTTAGCGGGAGGGCAGGGGGCGAACAACTATGGCTACACCTTC. Translation: CASSLAGGQGANNYGYTF. The rearrangement uses TRBV7-8 and TRBJ1-2; TRBD1 aligns across 8 bases. The CDR3 consists of 18 residues. Germline loops: CDR1 SGHVS, CDR2 FQNEAQ. J gave up 2 bases and V 0 bases, and 11 bases lay outside the gene matches.

The chain uses TRBV2 and TRBJ2-5; TRBD1 aligns across 7 bases. The J segment lost 3 bases and the V segment lost 4 bases, leaving 5 bases of the junction unmatched. The germline V gene encodes CDR1 SNHLY and CDR2 FYNNEI. This CDR3 spans 14 amino acids. CDR3: CASSGLTGKETQYF. The CDR3 DNA reads as TGTGCCAGCAGTGGGCTGACAGGGAAAGAGACCCAGTACTTC.

CDR3 in DNA: TGTGCCAGCAGCCTTGAACCAAAGGGGGCCTTTCCGTTCTTC. Protein sequence: CASSLEPKGAFPFF. The chain recombines TRBV7-9 with TRBJ2-1, with 7 bases fitting TRBD1. Trimming removed 5 bases from V and 15 bases from J; junction bases left unmatched: 16. Germline loops: CDR1 SEHNR, CDR2 FQNEAQ (reference sequence). This CDR3 region has 14 residues.